A selection of T cell receptor beta chains follows, all from one sample in a study of OX40 agonist ivuxolimab in advanced cancers. Sequenced by immunoSEQ multiplex PCR; TCRdb stores in-frame clones only, minus some. Of roughly 56,000 clones listed, over 80% are singletons. Source: CD4+ or CD8+ T cells sorted from blood, taken in a trial of the OX40 agonist ivuxolimab. The receptors derive from an adult with an advanced solid tumor such as melanoma, head and neck, liver or kidney cancer. Each CDR3 is given with its conserved first and last residue. D genes are given only for firm matches. Clone size is given for some rows only: seen once, a few or many times, or a class if the clone is expanded.

clone_size: once; j_call: TRBJ1-2; d_call: NA; v_call: TRBV30; cdr3_nt: TGTGCCTGGAGTGTATTCCCCGGGAGAGGTGGCTACACCTTC; cdr3_aa: CAWSVFPGRGGYTF
clone_size: NA; j_call: TRBJ2-1; d_call: TRBD1; v_call: TRBV5-6; cdr3_nt: TGTGCCAGCAGCTATCCGGGACAGGGAATCAATGAGCAGTTCTTC; cdr3_aa: CASSYPGQGINEQFF
clone_size: NA; j_call: TRBJ2-1; d_call: TRBD2; v_call: TRBV5-4; cdr3_nt: TGTGCCAGCAGCCCGGGACTAGCGGGGGGGTCCTACAATGAGCAGTTCTTC; cdr3_aa: CASSPGLAGGSYNEQFF
clone_size: NA; j_call: TRBJ1-1; d_call: NA; v_call: TRBV7-9; cdr3_nt: TGTGCCAGCAGCCGAGCGGCAATGAACACTGAAGCTTTCTTT; cdr3_aa: CASSRAAMNTEAFF
clone_size: NA; j_call: TRBJ2-7; d_call: TRBD1; v_call: TRBV2; cdr3_nt: TGTGCCAGCAGCGGACAGGGGGCCCCCTACGAGCAGTACTTC; cdr3_aa: CASSGQGAPYEQYF
clone_size: NA; j_call: TRBJ2-5; d_call: TRBD2; v_call: TRBV9; cdr3_nt: TGTGCCAGCAGCGTCCGAGGACTAGCGGAGACCCAGTACTTC; cdr3_aa: CASSVRGLAETQYF
clone_size: NA; j_call: TRBJ2-1; d_call: NA; v_call: TRBV25-1; cdr3_nt: TGTGCCAGCAGTGAAGGGGGGGGCTATGGTGAGCAGTTCTTC; cdr3_aa: CASSEGGGYGEQFF
clone_size: few; j_call: TRBJ1-3; d_call: TRBD1; v_call: TRBV9; cdr3_nt: TGTGCCAGCAGCGTCGGAGCAGTACCCGGGACAGCCGGAAACACCATATATTTT; cdr3_aa: CASSVGAVPGTAGNTIYF
clone_size: NA; j_call: TRBJ1-2; d_call: NA; v_call: TRBV21-1; cdr3_nt: TGTGCCAGCAGCGCTTACGGACAGGGGGACTATGGCTACACCTTC; cdr3_aa: CASSAYGQGDYGYTF
clone_size: NA; j_call: TRBJ2-7; d_call: TRBD1; v_call: TRBV18; cdr3_nt: TGTGCCAGCTCACTATACGACAGGGGAGTCTACGAGCAGTACTTC; cdr3_aa: CASSLYDRGVYEQYF
clone_size: NA; j_call: TRBJ1-1; d_call: NA; v_call: TRBV6-1; cdr3_nt: TGTGCCAGCAGTGAAGCTCTTGGAGGGTTCGCAGCTTTCTTT; cdr3_aa: CASSEALGGFAAFF
clone_size: once; j_call: TRBJ1-5; d_call: NA; v_call: TRBV28; cdr3_nt: TGTGCCAGCAACCCTACGACAGGAAGCGGGCCTGATCAGCCCCAGCATTTT; cdr3_aa: CASNPTTGSGPDQPQHF
clone_size: NA; j_call: TRBJ1-2; d_call: NA; v_call: TRBV11-2; cdr3_nt: TGTGCCAGCAGCCCAGACCGATTCAACTATGGCTACACCTTC; cdr3_aa: CASSPDRFNYGYTF
clone_size: NA; j_call: TRBJ2-1; d_call: NA; v_call: TRBV6-1; cdr3_nt: TGTGCCAGCAGTGATTTAAGGGGGACCTACAATGAGCAGTTCTTC; cdr3_aa: CASSDLRGTYNEQFF
clone_size: NA; j_call: TRBJ2-5; d_call: TRBD1; v_call: TRBV14; cdr3_nt: TGTGCCAGCAGACCACAGGGGATGGAGACCCAGTACTTC; cdr3_aa: CASRPQGMETQYF
clone_size: NA; j_call: TRBJ1-5; d_call: NA; v_call: TRBV6-6; cdr3_nt: TGTGCCAGCAGTCCCCGGTTGTGGGATCAGCCCCAGCATTTT; cdr3_aa: CASSPRLWDQPQHF
clone_size: NA; j_call: TRBJ2-1; d_call: NA; v_call: TRBV19; cdr3_nt: TGTGCCAGTAGTCTCGTTGGCGGGAAATACAATGAGCAGTTCTTC; cdr3_aa: CASSLVGGKYNEQFF
clone_size: NA; j_call: TRBJ2-5; d_call: TRBD2; v_call: TRBV14; cdr3_nt: TGTGCCAGCAGCCAAAAAGGGACTACCCCGTACCAAGAGACCCAGTACTTC; cdr3_aa: CASSQKGTTPYQETQYF
clone_size: NA; j_call: TRBJ1-1; d_call: NA; v_call: TRBV9; cdr3_nt: TGTGCCAGCAGCGTAGGAGGGTTAACTGAAGCTTTCTTT; cdr3_aa: CASSVGGLTEAFF
clone_size: few; j_call: TRBJ2-1; d_call: NA; v_call: TRBV9; cdr3_nt: TGTGCCAGCAGCCCTCGGTGGGAACACAATGAGCAGTTCTTC; cdr3_aa: CASSPRWEHNEQFF
clone_size: NA; j_call: TRBJ1-5; d_call: NA; v_call: TRBV7-9; cdr3_nt: TGTGCCAGCAGCTCCGCTCCGAATCAGCCCCAGCATTTT; cdr3_aa: CASSSAPNQPQHF
clone_size: NA; j_call: TRBJ2-3; d_call: NA; v_call: TRBV9; cdr3_nt: TGTGCCAGCAGCCCCAGCCCCCGGGGGCGCGGAACAGATACGCAGTATTTT; cdr3_aa: CASSPSPRGRGTDTQYF